A selection of T cell receptor beta chains follows, all from one sample in a study of cytomegalovirus exposure and HLA in healthy donors. Sequenced by immunoSEQ multiplex PCR; TCRdb stores in-frame clones only, minus some. The sample comprises roughly 100,000 clones, 65% to 80% of which are singletons, and 3% to 4% rests with the top ten. The specimen was PBMCs. Receptors originate from a man in his 60s in good health and CMV-seronegative. Each CDR3 is given with its conserved first and last residue. D genes are given only for firm matches. Not every row has a clone size; where given, it reads once, few, many or a size class.

V: TRBV4-1
J: TRBJ1-6
D: TRBD1
size: .
DNA: TGCGCCAGCAGCCTTCGCGAGACAGGGAAGGGTTCACCCCTCCACTTT
CDR3: CASSLRETGKGSPLHF

V: TRBV7-2
J: TRBJ1-5
D: .
size: .
DNA: TGTGCCAGCAGCTTATGGAAGGGGGGCAATCAGCCCCAGCATTTT
CDR3: CASSLWKGGNQPQHF

V: TRBV5-5
J: TRBJ2-5
D: .
size: .
DNA: TGTGCCAGCAGCTTGGCGACGGGGGGCCCAGTAGGAGAGACCCAGTACTTC
CDR3: CASSLATGGPVGETQYF

V: TRBV5-1
J: TRBJ2-5
D: TRBD2
size: .
DNA: TGCGCCAGCAGCTTGGCCACTAGCGAAGAGACCCAGTACTTC
CDR3: CASSLATSEETQYF

V: TRBV19
J: TRBJ2-7
D: .
size: .
DNA: TGTGCCAGTAGGGAGACAGTTGGCCTCACCTACGAGCAGTACTTC
CDR3: CASRETVGLTYEQYF

V: TRBV27
J: TRBJ2-1
D: TRBD1
size: .
DNA: TGTGCCAGCAGTGCGGGACAGGGAAAAGGGAATGAGCAGTTCTTC
CDR3: CASSAGQGKGNEQFF

V: TRBV5-1
J: TRBJ2-1
D: .
size: .
DNA: TGCGCCAGCAGCTCGTCTGGAGACTACAATGAGCAGTTCTTC
CDR3: CASSSSGDYNEQFF

V: TRBV5-6
J: TRBJ2-5
D: TRBD2
size: .
DNA: TGTGCCAGCAGCCCCGGGACTAGCGGGGAAGAGACCCAGTACTTC
CDR3: CASSPGTSGEETQYF

V: TRBV7-6
J: TRBJ2-6
D: TRBD1
size: .
DNA: TGTGCCAGTAGCTTATCACCTCCGGGACAGGGACGGTCTGGGGCCAACGTCCTGACTTTC
CDR3: CASSLSPPGQGRSGANVLTF

V: TRBV27
J: TRBJ1-1
D: .
size: .
DNA: TGTGCCAGCAGTTTACGGGAGCGGAACACTGAAGCTTTCTTT
CDR3: CASSLRERNTEAFF

V: TRBV5-1
J: TRBJ1-2
D: .
size: few
DNA: TGCGCCAGCAGCGGCGGGGATTTTTTCTATGGCTACACCTTC
CDR3: CASSGGDFFYGYTF

V: TRBV18
J: TRBJ2-1
D: .
size: .
DNA: TGTGCCAGCTCACCATTTCTCATGGGACTGGACATCTACAATGAGCAGTTCTTC
CDR3: CASSPFLMGLDIYNEQFF

V: TRBV7-3
J: TRBJ2-1
D: TRBD2
size: .
DNA: TGTGCCAGCAGCTTAGGGACTAGCGGGGGGTATGGTGAGCAGTTCTTC
CDR3: CASSLGTSGGYGEQFF

V: TRBV5-1
J: TRBJ2-5
D: TRBD1
size: .
DNA: TGCGCCAGCAGGGACAGGGCAGAGACCCAGTACTTC
CDR3: CASRDRAETQYF

V: TRBV29-1
J: TRBJ1-4
D: TRBD1
size: .
DNA: TGCAGCGTGAACAGGGGAGGCACTAATGAAAAACTGTTTTTT
CDR3: CSVNRGGTNEKLFF

V: TRBV7-2
J: TRBJ1-2
D: TRBD1
size: .
DNA: TGTGCCAGCAGCCCCGGACAGGGGGCCGGCTATGGCTACACCTTC
CDR3: CASSPGQGAGYGYTF

V: TRBV13
J: TRBJ2-2
D: .
size: once
DNA: TGTGCCAGCAGCCCCACAGGGAACACCGGGGAGCTGTTTTTT
CDR3: CASSPTGNTGELFF

V: TRBV9
J: TRBJ1-1
D: TRBD1
size: .
DNA: TGTGCCAGCAGCAAGACAGGGGGCAACACTGAAGCTTTCTTT
CDR3: CASSKTGGNTEAFF

V: TRBV5-1
J: TRBJ1-6
D: .
size: .
DNA: TGCGCCAGCAGCTTGGGCAGGGAAGATTCACCCCTCCACTTT
CDR3: CASSLGREDSPLHF

V: TRBV18
J: TRBJ1-2
D: .
size: .
DNA: TGTGCCAGCTCACCTGACAGCACCTATGGCTACACCTTC
CDR3: CASSPDSTYGYTF

V: TRBV5-6
J: TRBJ1-5
D: .
size: few
DNA: TGTGCCAGCAGCTTGGTCAGGGCGGAAAATCAGCCCCAGCATTTT
CDR3: CASSLVRAENQPQHF

V: TRBV7-3
J: TRBJ2-3
D: .
size: once
DNA: TGTGCCAGCAGCGGTCAGGGGAGTGGAGATACGCAGTATTTT
CDR3: CASSGQGSGDTQYF

V: TRBV28
J: TRBJ2-5
D: TRBD1
size: .
DNA: TGTGCCAGCAGTACCCTGACAGGGACAGAGACCCAGTACTTC
CDR3: CASSTLTGTETQYF

V: TRBV16
J: TRBJ1-5
D: TRBD1
size: few
DNA: TGTGCCAGCAGCCAGGACAGGGCTCAGCCCCAGCATTTT
CDR3: CASSQDRAQPQHF

V: TRBV7-2
J: TRBJ1-2
D: TRBD1
size: .
DNA: TGTGCCAGCAGGACAGGGGGCGACTATGGCTACACCTTC
CDR3: CASRTGGDYGYTF

V: TRBV19
J: TRBJ2-6
D: .
size: .
DNA: TGTGCCAGTACGGCAGGGAACTCTGGGGCCAACGTCCTGACTTTC
CDR3: CASTAGNSGANVLTF